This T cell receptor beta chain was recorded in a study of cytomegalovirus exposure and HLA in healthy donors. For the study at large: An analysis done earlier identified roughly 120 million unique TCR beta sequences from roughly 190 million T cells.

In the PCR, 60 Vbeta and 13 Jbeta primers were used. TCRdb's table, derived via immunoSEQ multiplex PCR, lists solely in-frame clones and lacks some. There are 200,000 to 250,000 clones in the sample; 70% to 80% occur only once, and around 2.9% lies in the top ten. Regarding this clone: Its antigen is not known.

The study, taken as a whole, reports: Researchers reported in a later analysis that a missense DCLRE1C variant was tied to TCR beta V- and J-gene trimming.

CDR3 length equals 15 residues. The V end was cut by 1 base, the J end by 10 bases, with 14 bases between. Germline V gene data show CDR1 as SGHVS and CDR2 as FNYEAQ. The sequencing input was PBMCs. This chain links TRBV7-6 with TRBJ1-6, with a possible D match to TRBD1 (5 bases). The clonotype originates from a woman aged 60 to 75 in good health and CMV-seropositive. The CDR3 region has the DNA TGTGCCAGCAGCTTAGAGGCAGGGAGGCGATCACCCCTCCACTTT. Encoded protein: CASSLEAGRRSPLHF.